The 2 T cell receptor beta chains presented below share a single source sample, sequenced in a study of T cells after posttransplantation cyclophosphamide. Using immunoSEQ multiplex PCR, the repertoire was profiled, and TCRdb retains in-frame clones only, with some absent. This sample has more than 20,000 clones, with about 82% found just once. Sequenced input: PBMCs. The receptors originated from a woman aged 55-70 years with a blood cancer, CMV-positive, and with a related stem cell donor.

The V gene is TRBV4-1, the J gene TRBJ2-7; D is possibly TRBD2 (6 bases). CDR1 is MGHRA, CDR2 YSYEKL, per germline. The CDR3 is 14 amino acids. Deletions cut 3 bases from V and 4 bases from J, with 13 bases between. The CDR3 sequence is CASSHPNGGYEQYF. Written as DNA, the CDR3 is TGCGCCAGCAGCCACCCAAACGGGGGATACGAGCAGTACTTC.

CDR3 sequence reads: CASRRGWMGNQPQHF. As DNA, the CDR3 is TGTGCCAGCCGCAGGGGTTGGATGGGCAATCAGCCCCAGCATTTT. The gene calls are TRBV6-5 and TRBJ1-5, with D perhaps TRBD1 (6 bases). Germline V gives CDR1 MNHEY, CDR2 SVGAGI. Trimming left V 8 bases short and J 2 bases short, with 16 bases between. This CDR3 is built from 15 residues.